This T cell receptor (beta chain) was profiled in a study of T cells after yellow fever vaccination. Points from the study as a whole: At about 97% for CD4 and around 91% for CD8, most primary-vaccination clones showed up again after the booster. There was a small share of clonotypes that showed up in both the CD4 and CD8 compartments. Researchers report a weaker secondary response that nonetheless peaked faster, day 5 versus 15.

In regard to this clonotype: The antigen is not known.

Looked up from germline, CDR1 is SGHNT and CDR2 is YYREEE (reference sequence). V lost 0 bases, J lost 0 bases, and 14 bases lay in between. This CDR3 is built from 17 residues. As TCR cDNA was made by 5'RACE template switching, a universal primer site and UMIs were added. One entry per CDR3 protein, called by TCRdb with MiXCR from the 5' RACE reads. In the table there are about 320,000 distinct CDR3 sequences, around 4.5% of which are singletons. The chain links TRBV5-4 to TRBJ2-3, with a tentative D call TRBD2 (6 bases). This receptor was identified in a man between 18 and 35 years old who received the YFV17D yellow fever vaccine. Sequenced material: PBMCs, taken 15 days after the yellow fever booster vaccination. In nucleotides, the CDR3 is TGTGCCAGCAGCTTGGCGGGGAAGGCGGGGAGCACAGATACGCAGTATTTT. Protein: CASSLAGKAGSTDTQYF.